The 21 T cell receptor beta chains below come from one sample, sequenced in a study of blood T cell repertoires in COVID-19. Clones were read by immunoSEQ multiplex PCR, and TCRdb kept only the in-frame ones, dropping some. The table shows 250,000 to 300,000 clones, with around 88% occurring only once. What was sequenced was peripheral blood. Receptors originate from a woman in her twenties or thirties who had recovered from COVID-19.

The J gene is TRBJ2-2, the V gene TRBV5-1; D possibly corresponds to TRBD2 (5 bases). Per germline, CDR1 SGHRS and CDR2 YFSETQ. Trimming shortened V by 4 bases and J by 4 bases, and 14 bases separated the two germline ends. The CDR3 contains 15 residues. CDR3 sequence (DNA): TGCGCCAGCAGCCCAGGACGGGGTGGCACCGGGGAGCTGTTTTTT. Translation gives CASSPGRGGTGELFF.

This chain links TRBV5-1 with TRBJ2-1, with 7 bases identical to TRBD1. With V trimmed by 0 bases and J by 5 bases, 5 bases remained unmatched. The germline gives CDR1 SGHRS, CDR2 YFSETQ. The CDR3 length is 15 residues. The CDR3 DNA reads as TGCGCCAGCAGCTTGGACGGGACAGCAAACAATGAGCAGTTCTTC. The encoded protein is CASSLDGTANNEQFF.

This clone was observed a few times. This chain uses TRBV7-2 with TRBJ1-5; D remains ambiguous. Germline V gene data show CDR1 as SGHTA and CDR2 as FQGNSA. Trimming shortened V by 4 bases and J by 2 bases, and 12 bases separated the two germline ends. The CDR3 contains 15 residues. CDR3 region: CASSWMAGGNQPQHF. In DNA form, the CDR3 reads TGTGCCAGCAGCTGGATGGCGGGCGGCAATCAGCCCCAGCATTTT.

CDR3 amino acids: CATSRDGYRGRAFF. Written as DNA, the CDR3 is TGTGCCACCAGCAGAGATGGGTACAGGGGACGGGCTTTCTTT. J is TRBJ1-1 and V is TRBV15; 7 bases are a match to TRBD1. The CDR3 is made up of 14 amino acids. V lost 0 bases and J lost 11; bases outside the gene matches: 9. From germline, CDR1 is LNHNV and CDR2 YYDKDF (reference sequence).

This chain connects TRBV2 to TRBJ2-3, with D perhaps matching TRBD1 (5 bases). This CDR3 contains 16 residues. Trimming shortened V by 0 bases and J by 6 bases, and 16 bases separated the two germline ends. Germline CDR1 and CDR2: SNHLY and FYNNEI. DNA for the CDR3: TGTGCCAGCAGTGAAGCCGGGCACAGGAAGAGCGATACGCAGTATTTT. Residues: CASSEAGHRKSDTQYF.

V and J are TRBV3-1 (or the pseudogene TRBV3-2) and TRBJ2-5; 10 bases agree with TRBD1. CDR3 length equals 17 residues. Trimming cost V 3 bases and J 1 base; bases outside gene matches: 8. Germline CDR1 LGHDT, CDR2 YNNKEL (reference sequence). The CDR3 loop is CASSQGGTGDFQETQYF. CDR3 DNA: TGTGCCAGCAGCCAGGGCGGGACAGGGGACTTCCAAGAGACCCAGTACTTC.

V usage is TRBV28 and J usage is TRBJ2-7; the D is unclear. Germline V gene lookup returns CDR1 MDHEN and CDR2 SYDVKM. V was trimmed by 6 bases and J by 0 bases, leaving 9 bases between them. The CDR3 is 13 amino acids. Written as DNA, the CDR3 is TGTGCCAGCAGGCTAGGCACCTCCTACGAGCAGTACTTC. Translated: CASRLGTSYEQYF.

V and J are TRBV6-5 and TRBJ1-2; D is unresolved. This CDR3 has 14 residues. Germline loops: CDR1 MNHEY, CDR2 SVGAGI. V was cut by 0 bases and J by 2 bases, with 7 bases left in between. CDR3 DNA sequence: TGTGCCAGCAGTTACTCGTTACAGAACTATGGCTACACCTTC. This codes for CASSYSLQNYGYTF.

Concerning this clone: Other DNA sequences in this specimen translate into the identical CDR3. The chain joins TRBV7-2 to TRBJ1-5; no definite D call. The V gene's germline CDR1 is SGHTA and CDR2 FQGNSA. The CDR3 loop spans 12 amino acids. The ends were cut back, 3 bases at V and 3 bases at J, with 3 bases in the middle. The CDR3 here is CASSLYNQPQHF. CDR3 sequence (DNA): TGTGCCAGCAGCTTGTACAATCAGCCCCAGCATTTT.

V gene TRBV7-3 combines with J gene TRBJ1-1, with 7 bases fitting TRBD1. The CDR3 covers 15 residues. The junction had 6 bases not matched to a gene; V was cut back by 5 bases and J by 0 bases. Per germline, CDR1 SGHTA and CDR2 FQGTGA. CDR3 nucleotides: TGTGCCAGCAGCCCCCAGGGGGGACTGAACACTGAAGCTTTCTTT. Translating gives CASSPQGGLNTEAFF. Full variable domain (missing parts from reference TRBV7-3 and TRBJ1-1): GAGVSQTPSNKVTEKGKYVELRCDPISGHTALYWYRQSLGQGPEFLIYFQGTGAADDSGLPNDRFFAVRPEGSVSTLKIQRTERGDSAVYLCASSPQGGLNTEAFFGQGTRLTVV.

This chain links TRBV2 with TRBJ2-5; 11 bases are a match to TRBD2. The CDR3 contains 18 residues. CDR1 SNHLY and CDR2 FYNNEI come from the germline V gene. After removal of 4 bases from V and 1 base from J, the junction contained 11 bases not matched to a gene. The CDR3 DNA sequence: TGTGCCAGCAGTGGCCGGGGGCTAGCGGGGGGTAGCCAAGAGACCCAGTACTTC. This encodes CASSGRGLAGGSQETQYF.

This clone has only one observation. The chain has TRBV18 and TRBJ2-7, with D maybe TRBD2 (5 bases). Trimming took off 4 bases at V and 7 bases at J, with 11 bases between the two ends. The CDR3 is 12 residues long. CDR1 is KGHSH and CDR2 is LQKENI in the germline V gene. The CDR3 loop is CASSLTPGEQYF. CDR3 nucleotide sequence: TGTGCCAGCTCACTAACACCGGGGGAGCAGTACTTC.

This clone was picked up one time. J is TRBJ1-1 and V is TRBV12-5, with 7 positions matching TRBD1. Germline values: CDR1 LGHNT, CDR2 FRNRAP. The CDR3 spans 16 residues. V trimming: 0 bases; J trimming: 4 bases; junction bases outside the gene matches: 8. The CDR3 reads CASGLVAGGLVTEAFF. CDR3 DNA sequence: TGTGCTAGTGGTTTGGTAGCAGGGGGTTTGGTCACTGAAGCTTTCTTT.

The chain has TRBV18 and TRBJ1-1, with D hard to call. The CDR3 spans 12 residues. In germline, CDR1 is KGHSH, CDR2 LQKENI. Between the trimmed V and J ends, which lost 6 bases and 3 bases, there was a span of 8 bases. CDR3 in amino acids: CASSPIDTEAFF. CDR3 coding DNA: TGTGCCAGCTCCCCTATTGACACTGAAGCTTTCTTT.

The rearrangement joins TRBV7-9 to TRBJ1-4; maybe TRBD1 (6 bases). Germline CDR1 SEHNR, CDR2 FQNEAQ (reference sequence). The CDR3 consists of 16 residues. Trimming cost V 6 bases and J 3 bases, with 17 bases left between them. The CDR3 sequence is CASRLGAGAANEKLFF. The CDR3 region has the DNA TGTGCCAGCAGGCTAGGGGCAGGGGCGGCTAATGAAAAACTGTTTTTT.

This rearrangement joins TRBV7-2 to TRBJ1-1; no reliable D call. V shed 1 base and J shed 5 bases, with 11 bases lying between them. The length of the CDR3 is 14 residues. Germline V lookup: CDR1 SGHTA, CDR2 FQGNSA. The CDR3 protein is CASSLVSGETEAFF. The CDR3, as DNA: TGTGCCAGCAGCTTAGTTTCCGGGGAAACTGAAGCTTTCTTT.

This clone was detected once. The chain couples TRBV20-1 to TRBJ2-7, with TRBD1 matching 7 bases. V lost 3 bases, J lost 6 bases, and 11 bases stayed unmatched. The CDR3 loop spans 14 amino acids. Looked up from germline, CDR1 is DFQATT and CDR2 is SNEGSKA (reference sequence). CDR3 DNA sequence: TGCAGTGCTAGTTATCGGGGACAGCTAGGCGAGCAGTACTTC. Its protein product is CSASYRGQLGEQYF.

This sequence joins TRBV18 and TRBJ1-1; no firm D call. The CDR3 is 15 amino acids. With 3 bases removed from V and 4 bases from J, the gap between germline ends came to 15 bases. From germline, CDR1 is KGHSH and CDR2 LQKENI. The CDR3 here is CASSPSEGSVTEAFF. DNA of the CDR3: TGTGCCAGCTCACCCTCCGAGGGATCAGTCACTGAAGCTTTCTTT.

This clone was picked up one time. The chain has TRBV7-3 and TRBJ1-6, with D perhaps matching TRBD1 (5 bases). Between the trimmed V and J ends, which lost 2 bases and 9 bases, there was a span of 20 bases. The CDR3 loop spans 17 amino acids. The germline V gene encodes CDR1 SGHTA and CDR2 FQGTGA. Here the CDR3 DNA reads TGTGCCAGCAGCTTAGGGGGTGGGGAGGGCATCGCTTCACCCCTCCACTTT. Translating it yields CASSLGGGEGIASPLHF.

The V call is TRBV5-1, the J call TRBJ1-4, with a weak D call TRBD1 (5 bases). The CDR3 covers 13 residues. The germline V and J ends were trimmed by 7 bases and 8 bases, with 15 bases remaining between them. CDR1 and CDR2 from the germline V gene are SGHRS and YFSETQ. The CDR3: CASSTEPREKLFF. The CDR3 bases are TGCGCCAGCTCGACAGAGCCGCGAGAAAAACTGTTTTTT.

The chain combines TRBV5-1 with TRBJ1-4; maybe TRBD1 (5 bases). CDR1 SGHRS and CDR2 YFSETQ come from the germline V gene. The CDR3 contains 14 residues. The V gene lost 4 bases and the J gene lost 4 bases, with 11 bases spanning the gap. The CDR3 DNA reads as TGCGCCAGCAGCCGTGGAGGGGTTAATGAAAAACTGTTTTTT. It yields the protein CASSRGGVNEKLFF. Filled out from reference TRBV5-1 and TRBJ1-4, the complete variable domain reads KAGVTQTPRYLIKTRGQQVTLSCSPISGHRSVSWYQQTPGQGLQFLFEYFSETQRNKGNFPGRFSGRQFSNSRSEMNVSTLELGDSALYLCASSRGGVNEKLFFGSGTQLSVL.